This T cell receptor beta chain originates from a study of blood T cells in healthy people across ages. In the study overall: T cells yielded about one barcoded beta molecule per two cells through template switching.

This CDR3 spans 12 amino acids. CDR1 DFQATT and CDR2 SNEGSKA come from the germline V gene (reference sequence). The V end lost 1 base, the J end lost 4 bases, and 7 bases lay between the germline ends. For the second PCR, which ran for about 6 to 11 cycles, a sample-barcoded 5' primer and a J-beta primer mix were used. Each TCR beta cDNA got a 12-nucleotide random molecular identifier. TCRdb re-called the 5' RACE reads with MiXCR, one entry per CDR3 protein. The data show about 970,000 distinct CDR3 sequences, roughly half seen once. No fewer than 7 million PBMCs went into each sample. The clonotype comes from a woman aged 55 to 70 in good health. The sequencing input was blood. The V call is TRBV20-1, the J call TRBJ1-2; D gene uncertain. This CDR3 reads CSARVSTYGYTF. CDR3 DNA sequence: TGCAGTGCTAGAGTCAGTACCTATGGCTACACCTTC.